This T cell receptor (beta chain) was captured by sequencing in a study of blood T cell repertoires in COVID-19. V was trimmed by 5 bases and J by 4 bases, leaving 29 bases between them. This CDR3 has 19 residues. Germline values: CDR1 LNHNV, CDR2 YYDKDF (reference sequence). This clone appeared a few times. Generated by immunoSEQ multiplex PCR, the TCRdb table keeps only in-frame clones and is missing some. The sample has roughly 180,000 clones, roughly nine tenths seen once. This chain uses TRBV15 with TRBJ2-5, with a tentative D call TRBD1 (6 bases). The clonotype originates from a man aged 70-80 years with active or convalescent COVID-19. Sample: peripheral blood. CDR3 in DNA: TGTGCCACCAGCGGAGTGGGGAGTGGACAGCGGATCCTGGGAGAGACCCAGTACTTC. It translates to CATSGVGSGQRILGETQYF.